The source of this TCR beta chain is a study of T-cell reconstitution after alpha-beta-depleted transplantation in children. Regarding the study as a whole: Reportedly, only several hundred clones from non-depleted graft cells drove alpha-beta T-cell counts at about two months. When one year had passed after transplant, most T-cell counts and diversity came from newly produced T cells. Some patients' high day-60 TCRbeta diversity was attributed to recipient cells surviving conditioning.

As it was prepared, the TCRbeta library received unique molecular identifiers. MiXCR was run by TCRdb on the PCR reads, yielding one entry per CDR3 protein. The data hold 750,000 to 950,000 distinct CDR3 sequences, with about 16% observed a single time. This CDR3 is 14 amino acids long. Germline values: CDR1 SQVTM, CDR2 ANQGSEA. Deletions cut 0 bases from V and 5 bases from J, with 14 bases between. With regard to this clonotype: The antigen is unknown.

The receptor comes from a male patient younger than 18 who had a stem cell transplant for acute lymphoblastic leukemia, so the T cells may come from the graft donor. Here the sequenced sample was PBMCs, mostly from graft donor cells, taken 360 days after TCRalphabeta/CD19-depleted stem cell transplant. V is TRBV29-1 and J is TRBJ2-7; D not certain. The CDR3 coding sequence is TGCAGCGTTGAAGACCAATTAGGGTTCAACGAGCAGTACTTC. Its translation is CSVEDQLGFNEQYF.